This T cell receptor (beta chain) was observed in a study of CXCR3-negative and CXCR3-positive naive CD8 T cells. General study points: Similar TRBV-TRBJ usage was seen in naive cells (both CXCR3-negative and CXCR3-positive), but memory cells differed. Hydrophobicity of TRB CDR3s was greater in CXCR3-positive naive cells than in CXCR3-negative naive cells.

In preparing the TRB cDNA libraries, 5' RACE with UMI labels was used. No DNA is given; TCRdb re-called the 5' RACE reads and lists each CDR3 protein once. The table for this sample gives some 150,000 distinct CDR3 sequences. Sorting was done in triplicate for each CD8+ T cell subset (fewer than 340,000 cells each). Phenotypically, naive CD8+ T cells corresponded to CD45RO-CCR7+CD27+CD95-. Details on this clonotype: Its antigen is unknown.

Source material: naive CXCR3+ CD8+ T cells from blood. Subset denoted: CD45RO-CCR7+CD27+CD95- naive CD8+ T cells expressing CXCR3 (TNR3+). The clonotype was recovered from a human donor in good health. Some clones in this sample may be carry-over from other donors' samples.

The CDR3 protein is CSVEMPTSRSSYEQYF. This chain uses TRBV29-1 with TRBJ2-7; the TCRdb D gene call, TRBD2, has no DNA to confirm it. Germline CDR1 and CDR2: SQVTM and ANQGSEA. This CDR3 region has 16 residues.